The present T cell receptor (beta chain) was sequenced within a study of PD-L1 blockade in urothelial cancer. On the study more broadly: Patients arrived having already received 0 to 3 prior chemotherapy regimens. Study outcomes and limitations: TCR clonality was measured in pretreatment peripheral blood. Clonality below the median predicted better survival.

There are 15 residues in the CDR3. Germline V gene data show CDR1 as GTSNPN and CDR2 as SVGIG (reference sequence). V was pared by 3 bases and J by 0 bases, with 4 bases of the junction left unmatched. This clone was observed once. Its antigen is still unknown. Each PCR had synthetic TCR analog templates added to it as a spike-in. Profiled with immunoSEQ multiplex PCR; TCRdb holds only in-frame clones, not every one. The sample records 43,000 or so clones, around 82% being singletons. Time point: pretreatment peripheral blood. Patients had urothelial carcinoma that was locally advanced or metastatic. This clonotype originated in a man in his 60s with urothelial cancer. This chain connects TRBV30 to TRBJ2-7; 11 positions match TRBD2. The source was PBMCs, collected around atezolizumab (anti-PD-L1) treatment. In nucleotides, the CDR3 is TGTGCCTGGAGAATAGCGGGAGGGAGCTCCTACGAGCAGTACTTC. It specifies CAWRIAGGSSYEQYF.